One sample yielded the 29 T cell receptor beta chains listed below, sequenced in a study of shared clonotypes between healthy human individuals. This table comes from immunoSEQ multiplex PCR, and its TCRdb copy is limited to in-frame clones, with some not included. The sample shows roughly 770,000 clones, about 96% of them seen only once. Naive CD8 isolation took CD45RO-negative cells positively selected for CCR7 and excluded terminally differentiated effector memory CD45RA+ cells. The sequencing input was naive CD8+ T cells sorted from blood. The receptors were sampled from a man aged 25 to 40 in good health.

The chain has TRBV12-1 and TRBJ2-5; no DNA check was done on the table's D call, TRBD2. TRBV12-1 corresponds to a pseudogene. This CDR3 is 20 amino acids long. The CDR3 bases are TGTGCCAGCAGCTTCGCAGGACTAGCGGGAGCTGAACTTGACCAAGAGACCCAGTACTTC. It is translated as CASSFAGLAGAELDQETQYF.

This clone was recorded only once. The rearrangement joins TRBV7-2 to TRBJ2-7; D tentatively fits TRBD1 or TRBD2 (5 bases each). This CDR3 spans 13 amino acids. Germline-derived CDR1 and CDR2 are SGHTA and FQGNSA. With 3 bases removed from V and 4 bases from J, the gap between germline ends came to 10 bases. The CDR3 DNA follows: TGTGCCAGCAGCTTTGGGGGTCAATACGAGCAGTACTTC. This encodes CASSFGGQYEQYF.

The V gene is TRBV6-1, the J gene TRBJ1-5, with no clear D. V was shortened by 0 bases and J by 0 bases, with 12 bases between the two germline ends. The CDR3 runs to 17 residues. CDR1 is MNHNS, CDR2 SASEGT, per germline. For the CDR3, the DNA is TGTGCCAGCAGTGAAGCGGCAGGCAGTTATAGCAATCAGCCCCAGCATTTT. The encoded protein is CASSEAAGSYSNQPQHF.

This chain joins TRBV27 and TRBJ2-7; 7 bases are a match to TRBD1. The V and J ends lost 4 bases and 2 bases, in that order; junction bases with no gene match: 5. CDR1 and CDR2 (germline): MNHEY, SMNVEV (reference sequence). This CDR3 is 14 amino acids long. CDR3 DNA: TGTGCCAGCAGTTATACAGGGGTGACCTACGAGCAGTACTTC. It yields the protein CASSYTGVTYEQYF.

This chain joins TRBV25-1 and TRBJ2-7; TRBD2 aligns across 9 bases. The germline V gene encodes CDR1 MGHDK and CDR2 SYGVNS. Trimming cost V 4 bases and J 0 bases; bases outside gene matches: 4. This CDR3 comprises 15 residues. CDR3 DNA: TGTGCCAGCAGTGCCCGACTAGCGGCCTCCTACGAGCAGTACTTC. It specifies CASSARLAASYEQYF.

This chain joins TRBV7-9 and TRBJ1-4; D uncertain. Germline V CDR1 and CDR2: SEHNR, FQNEAQ (reference sequence). CDR3 length equals 13 residues. With 4 bases removed from V and 8 bases from J, the gap between germline ends came to 11 bases. The CDR3 protein is CASSSPAAEKLFF. For the CDR3, the DNA is TGTGCCAGCAGCTCCCCTGCGGCAGAAAAACTGTTTTTT.

The chain employs TRBV19 and TRBJ1-5; the D is unclear. In germline, CDR1 is LNHDA, CDR2 SQIVND (reference sequence). The length of the CDR3 is 15 residues. The V end was cut by 3 bases, the J end by 3 bases, with 12 bases between. The CDR3 loop is CASSIFGQPNQPQHF. The CDR3 DNA is TGTGCCAGTAGTATTTTCGGGCAGCCCAATCAGCCCCAGCATTTT.

The V gene is TRBV13, the J gene TRBJ2-7, with unresolved D. Germline assignment: CDR1 PRHDT and CDR2 FYEKMQ (reference sequence). V was trimmed by 3 bases and J by 2 bases, leaving 11 bases between them. CDR3 length: 14 amino acids. The CDR3 region is CASSLGMHAYEQYF. The CDR3 DNA is TGTGCCAGCAGCTTGGGGATGCATGCCTACGAGCAGTACTTC.

This chain joins TRBV5-6 and TRBJ2-7, with D tentatively TRBD1 or TRBD2 (7 bases each). The germline CDR1 and CDR2 sequences are SGHDT and YYEEEE. The CDR3 sequence is 18 residues long. V was pared by 4 bases and J by 2 bases, with 25 bases between. The CDR3 DNA is TGTGCCAGCAGCGGATGGGAAGGGGGGGGACAGAGCCCCTACGAGCAGTACTTC. Translated: CASSGWEGGGQSPYEQYF.

The chain employs TRBV6-5 and TRBJ2-7; D call uncertain. The V gene lost 0 bases and the J gene lost 0 bases, with 9 bases spanning the gap. Germline-derived CDR1 and CDR2 are MNHEY and SVGAGI. This CDR3 contains 15 residues. This CDR3 reads CASSYSKGLSYEQYF. Here the CDR3 DNA reads TGTGCCAGCAGTTACTCCAAGGGTCTCTCCTACGAGCAGTACTTC.

The gene calls are TRBV13 and TRBJ2-7; possibly TRBD2 for D (6 bases). Deletions cut 3 bases from V and 1 base from J, with 13 bases between. The CDR3 runs to 15 residues. CDR1 and CDR2 (germline): PRHDT, FYEKMQ (reference sequence). The CDR3 reads CASSFWDSRSYEQYF. Written as DNA, the CDR3 is TGTGCCAGCAGCTTTTGGGACTCCAGATCCTACGAGCAGTACTTC.

The genes are TRBV5-1 and TRBJ2-7; a possible D gene is TRBD1 (6 bases). The CDR3 has 14 residues. The V gene lost 0 bases and the J gene lost 6 bases, with 13 bases spanning the gap. Germline CDR1 SGHRS, CDR2 YFSETQ. The CDR3 loop reads CASSLEAGDREQYF. CDR3 coding DNA: TGCGCCAGCAGCTTGGAAGCAGGGGATCGCGAGCAGTACTTC.

The chain combines TRBV5-5 with TRBJ2-7, with D possibly matching TRBD2 (6 bases). This CDR3 contains 13 residues. Germline V lookup: CDR1 SGHKS, CDR2 YYEKEE (reference sequence). Trimming removed 1 base from V and 5 bases from J, with 10 bases in between. CDR3 protein: CASSLYRRDEQYF. The DNA of the CDR3 is TGTGCCAGCAGCTTGTATCGGAGGGACGAGCAGTACTTC.

This sequence joins TRBV7-2 and TRBJ1-4; 8 bases are a match to TRBD1. Germline V gene sequence: CDR1 SGHTA, CDR2 FQGNSA. The CDR3 runs 15 residues. V shed 5 bases, J shed 3 bases, and the junction held 5 bases outside the gene matches. The CDR3: CASSRRTGPNEKLFF. The CDR3 DNA reads as TGTGCCAGCAGCCGCCGGACAGGGCCTAATGAAAAACTGTTTTTT.

The V call is TRBV7-8, the J call TRBJ2-7; D may be TRBD2 (6 bases). CDR1 SGHVS and CDR2 FQNEAQ come from the germline V gene. This CDR3 is 15 amino acids long. Trimming took off 3 bases at V and 7 bases at J, with 19 bases between the two ends. CDR3 sequence: CASSFGGALSIEQYF. The CDR3 DNA reads as TGTGCCAGCAGCTTCGGGGGAGCACTGTCTATAGAGCAGTACTTC.

This clone was seen once. V is TRBV7-9 and J is TRBJ1-1; D perhaps matches TRBD1 (5 bases). The V gene's germline CDR1 is SEHNR and CDR2 FQNEAQ (reference sequence). This CDR3 has 15 amino acids. V shed 3 bases and J shed 1 base, with 12 bases lying between them. This CDR3 reads CASSFGGGTNTEAFF. The CDR3 DNA is TGTGCCAGCAGCTTTGGCGGGGGGACGAACACTGAAGCTTTCTTT.

A single count supports this clone. This sample includes further DNA sequences coding for the same CDR3. This chain links TRBV5-1 with TRBJ2-7; D not certain. This CDR3 spans 13 amino acids. The ends were cut back, 0 bases at V and 2 bases at J, with 6 bases in the middle. From germline, CDR1 is SGHRS and CDR2 YFSETQ. The CDR3 region has the DNA TGCGCCAGCAGCTTGGCCACAGCCTACGAGCAGTACTTC. Translation gives CASSLATAYEQYF.

The chain carries TRBV19 and TRBJ1-5; D call uncertain. The CDR3 is made up of 14 amino acids. Deletions cut 3 bases from V and 4 bases from J, with 10 bases between. Germline-derived CDR1 and CDR2 are LNHDA and SQIVND (reference sequence). CDR3: CASSMENMNQPQHF. CDR3 sequence (DNA): TGTGCCAGTAGTATGGAAAACATGAATCAGCCCCAGCATTTT.

In regard to this clone: A read error is likely, as this CDR3 ends without the conserved phenylalanine or tryptophan. No DNA is shown, since the ends of the CDR3 on it are uncertain; the CDR3 is the one TCRdb lists. This chain connects TRBV7-2 to TRBJ2-7; the table's D call, TRBD1, was not checked against the DNA. The CDR3 length equals 14 residues, ends included. Germline values: CDR1 SGHTA, CDR2 FQGNSA. CDR3 loop: CASSSRTENTSSTG.

The chain joins TRBV13 to TRBJ1-1; 7 positions match TRBD1. The CDR3 has 16 residues. Germline values: CDR1 PRHDT, CDR2 FYEKMQ (reference sequence). The junction had 11 bases not matched to a gene; V was cut back by 4 bases and J by 3 bases. This CDR3 reads CASSSSTSTGDTEAFF. In nucleotides, the CDR3 is TGTGCCAGCAGCTCCTCAACCAGCACAGGGGACACTGAAGCTTTCTTT.

CDR3 nucleotide sequence: TGTGCCAGCAGTTTATTTGGCTCAGGCCGCATGAACACTGAAGCTTTCTTT. Translation: CASSLFGSGRMNTEAFF. The V call is TRBV28, the J call TRBJ1-1; D gene ambiguous. Trimming cost V 1 base and J 0 bases, with 15 bases left between them. The germline V gene encodes CDR1 MDHEN and CDR2 SYDVKM. The length of the CDR3 is 17 residues. The full variable domain, its missing parts supplied by reference TRBV28 and TRBJ1-1, is DVKVTQSSRYLVKRTGEKVFLECVQDMDHENMFWYRQDPGLGLRLIYFSYDVKMKEKGDIPEGYSVSREKKERFSLILESASTNQTSMYLCASSLFGSGRMNTEAFFGQGTRLTVV.

The chain uses TRBV14 and TRBJ2-3, with 10 bases fitting TRBD2. CDR1 is SGHDN, CDR2 FVKESK, per germline. Trimming cost V 4 bases and J 0 bases; bases outside gene matches: 13. This CDR3 has 19 amino acids. In nucleotides, the CDR3 is TGTGCCAGCAGCCTTAGGCCCCTCAGCGGGAGGGCTAGCACAGATACGCAGTATTTT. Translation gives CASSLRPLSGRASTDTQYF.

This sequence joins TRBV11-2 and TRBJ2-7, with D perhaps TRBD1 (6 bases). Germline CDR1 reads SGHAT; CDR2 reads FQNNGV. The V and J ends lost 1 base and 4 bases respectively, with 14 bases between them. The CDR3 spans 15 residues. The CDR3 DNA reads as TGTGCCAGCAGCTTAGGAGGGGGTGGTTCATACGAGCAGTACTTC. Translation gives CASSLGGGGSYEQYF.

The chain couples TRBV9 to TRBJ1-2; tentatively, D is TRBD1 (5 bases). The CDR3 is 14 residues long. Trimming pared 1 base from V and 8 bases from J, leaving 15 bases between. Germline V gives CDR1 SGDLS, CDR2 YYNGEE. CDR3 loop: CASSVYPGLEGYTF. In DNA, the CDR3 is TGTGCCAGCAGCGTATATCCGGGGCTTGAAGGCTACACCTTC. The full variable domain, with the rest looked up from reference TRBV9 and TRBJ1-2, is DSGVTQTPKHLITATGQRVTLRCSPRSGDLSVYWYQQSLDQGLQFLIQYYNGEERAKGNILERFSAQQFPDLHSELNLSSLELGDSALYFCASSVYPGLEGYTFGSGTRLTVV.

Note on this clone: In the same sample, other DNA sequences code for this CDR3. The rearrangement joins TRBV29-1 to TRBJ2-3; D not resolved. From germline, CDR1 is SQVTM and CDR2 ANQGSEA. The CDR3 extends over 10 amino acids. The germline V and J ends were trimmed by 1 base and 6 bases, with 2 bases remaining between them. CDR3 sequence reads: CSVEADTQYF. In DNA form, the CDR3 reads TGCAGCGTTGAAGCGGATACGCAGTATTTT.

The V gene is TRBV7-9, the J gene TRBJ2-1; 10 bases align to TRBD2. The ends lost 5 bases at V and 5 bases at J; junction bases unmatched: 15. The CDR3 has 18 residues. Per the germline V gene, CDR1 is SEHNR and CDR2 is FQNEAQ (reference sequence). The CDR3, as DNA: TGTGCCAGCAGCCCCATAAGCCCGGGACTAGCGAATAACAATGAGCAGTTCTTC. As protein: CASSPISPGLANNNEQFF.

This clone has just a few counts. The V gene is TRBV28, the J gene TRBJ2-6; D possibly matches TRBD1 or TRBD2 (5 bases each). The V gene lost 6 bases and the J gene lost 0 bases, with 12 bases spanning the gap. CDR1 is MDHEN, CDR2 SYDVKM, per germline. The CDR3 loop spans 16 amino acids. This chain's CDR3 is CASSPGPHSGANVLTF. As DNA, the CDR3 is TGTGCCAGCAGCCCGGGACCGCACTCTGGGGCCAACGTCCTGACTTTC. Based on the CDR3 plus reference TRBV28 and TRBJ2-6, the full variable domain is DVKVTQSSRYLVKRTGEKVFLECVQDMDHENMFWYRQDPGLGLRLIYFSYDVKMKEKGDIPEGYSVSREKKERFSLILESASTNQTSMYLCASSPGPHSGANVLTFGAGSRLTVL.

The chain links TRBV4-2 to TRBJ2-3; D is undetermined. Per the germline V gene, CDR1 is LGHNA and CDR2 is YNFKEQ. Deletions cut 0 bases from V and 4 bases from J, with 14 bases between. The CDR3 consists of 16 residues. This chain's CDR3 is CASSQEANNRADTQYF. The CDR3 bases are TGTGCCAGCAGCCAAGAGGCCAACAACCGCGCAGATACGCAGTATTTT.

This clone appeared a single time. V gene TRBV11-2 combines with J gene TRBJ2-4, with 12 bases aligning to TRBD2. V dropped 5 bases and J dropped 0; count of bases not matched to a gene: 5. This CDR3 has 17 residues. Germline CDR1 is SGHAT and CDR2 is FQNNGV. The CDR3 DNA is TGTGCCAGCAGCCCCGGACTAGCGGGACAAGCCAAAAACATTCAGTACTTC. It codes for CASSPGLAGQAKNIQYF.